The 22 T cell receptor beta chains presented below share a single source sample, sequenced in a study of blood T cell repertoires in COVID-19. Clones were read by immunoSEQ multiplex PCR, and TCRdb kept only the in-frame ones, dropping some. This table holds roughly 250,000 clones, 75% to 90% found once. Specimen: PBMCs or T cells enriched from blood (not recorded which). Every receptor here comes from a woman in her 30s who had recovered from COVID-19.

The V and J genes are TRBV27 and TRBJ2-1; D is possibly TRBD2 (5 bases). CDR1 is MNHEY and CDR2 is SMNVEV in the germline V gene (reference sequence). Trimming stripped 3 bases from V and 9 bases from J, with 15 bases between. This CDR3 has 14 residues. CDR3 bases: TGTGCCAGCAGTTTTGGTCTTAGCGAGAGTGAGCAGTTCTTC. Translation gives CASSFGLSESEQFF.

The CDR3 is CSASYNEKLFF. In nucleotides, the CDR3 is TGCAGCGCCTCCTACAATGAAAAACTGTTTTTT. The chain joins TRBV29-1 to TRBJ1-4; D uncertain. Trimming shortened V by 7 bases and J by 5 bases, and 8 bases separated the two germline ends. The CDR3 spans 11 residues. Germline CDR1 is SQVTM and CDR2 is ANQGSEA.

This chain links TRBV28 with TRBJ2-7; D is uncertain. The germline gives CDR1 MDHEN, CDR2 SYDVKM. This CDR3 is built from 15 residues. The V gene lost 5 bases and the J gene lost 1 base, with 15 bases spanning the gap. The CDR3: CASSPPGAKSYEQYF. The CDR3 region has the DNA TGTGCCAGCAGTCCTCCCGGAGCTAAATCCTACGAGCAGTACTTC.

The rearrangement joins TRBV10-3 to TRBJ2-7, with 11 bases identical to TRBD2. CDR1 and CDR2 from the germline V gene are ENHRY and SYGVKD. This CDR3 region has 15 residues. J gave up 3 bases and V 7 bases, and 8 bases lay outside the gene matches. The chain's CDR3 is CAINAGTSGFYEQYF. The DNA of the CDR3 is TGTGCCATCAACGCGGGGACTAGCGGCTTCTACGAGCAGTACTTC.

The V call is TRBV18, the J call TRBJ1-2, with 7 bases aligning to TRBD1. CDR3 length: 15 amino acids. The junction had 4 bases not matched to a gene; V was cut back by 3 bases and J by 0 bases. Germline-derived CDR1 and CDR2 are KGHSH and LQKENI. The chain's CDR3 is CASSPGTVSNYGYTF. For the CDR3, the DNA is TGTGCCAGCTCACCCGGGACAGTTTCTAACTATGGCTACACCTTC.

There are a few counts of this clone. This chain links TRBV30 with TRBJ1-6; weak D call: TRBD1 (5 bases). Trimming pared 5 bases from V and 7 bases from J, leaving 12 bases between. Germline CDR1 reads GTSNPN; CDR2 reads SVGIG (reference sequence). CDR3 length equals 13 residues. Here the CDR3 DNA reads TGTGCCTGGGGACCCCGGGGGAATTCACCCCTCCACTTT. Encoded protein: CAWGPRGNSPLHF.

The chain joins TRBV2 to TRBJ2-1; 14 bases are shared with TRBD2. Germline values: CDR1 SNHLY, CDR2 FYNNEI. CDR3 length: 16 amino acids. J gave up 8 bases and V 6 bases, and 9 bases lay outside the gene matches. The CDR3 region has the DNA TGTGCCAGCAGGAAACCGGGACTAGCGGGAGAGTATGAGCAGTTCTTC. Protein sequence: CASRKPGLAGEYEQFF.

This clone was seen a single time. This chain uses TRBV6-4 with TRBJ1-4; TRBD1 aligns across 9 bases. With V trimmed by 7 bases and J by 0 bases, 9 bases remained unmatched. Germline V gene sequence: CDR1 MRHNA, CDR2 SNTAGT. This CDR3 is 17 amino acids long. CDR3 bases: TGTGCCAGCACCACCGGGACAGGGCATTCAACTAATGAAAAACTGTTTTTT. Encoded protein: CASTTGTGHSTNEKLFF.

The chain links TRBV3-1 (or the pseudogene TRBV3-2) to TRBJ2-2; 9 nucleotides match TRBD1. J was trimmed by 6 bases and V by 0 bases; bases with no gene match: 8. This CDR3 contains 17 residues. Germline CDR1 is LGHDT and CDR2 is YNNKEL (reference sequence). The CDR3 DNA reads TGTGCCAGCAGCCAAGACTCCGGGACAGGGAGGGCCGGGGAGCTGTTTTTT. Translation gives CASSQDSGTGRAGELFF.

The chain uses TRBV2 and TRBJ2-7; 7 bases are a match to TRBD2. The germline gives CDR1 SNHLY, CDR2 FYNNEI. This CDR3 region has 14 residues. Unmatched junction bases numbered 6, after V lost 7 bases and J lost 0 bases. In DNA, the CDR3 is TGTGCCAGCATGGGAGGGCTCCCCTCCTACGAGCAGTACTTC. Amino acids: CASMGGLPSYEQYF.

The chain recombines TRBV4-2 with TRBJ2-5; D perhaps matches TRBD2 (7 bases). The V end was cut by 1 base, the J end by 4 bases, with 19 bases between. Germline lookup yields CDR1 LGHNA and CDR2 YNFKEQ. The CDR3 runs to 17 residues. CDR3 sequence reads: CASSQGGAGRGGETQYF. The CDR3 nucleotides are TGTGCCAGCAGCCAAGGGGGAGCGGGGCGAGGGGGAGAGACCCAGTACTTC.

The chain employs TRBV6-1 and TRBJ2-5; a possible D gene is TRBD2 (5 bases). Trimming pared 2 bases from V and 4 bases from J, leaving 8 bases between. The CDR3 extends over 13 amino acids. The germline CDR1 and CDR2 sequences are MNHNS and SASEGT. Here the CDR3 DNA reads TGTGCCAGCAGTGAATTAGGGAGAGAGACCCAGTACTTC. As protein: CASSELGRETQYF.

The CDR3 DNA sequence: TGTGCCAGCAGTTCGCGCGGGAGGGCCTACAATGAGCAGTTCTTC. This sequence encodes CASSSRGRAYNEQFF. This chain joins TRBV28 and TRBJ2-1, with 9 bases lining up with TRBD2. With V trimmed by 4 bases and J by 2 bases, 3 bases remained unmatched. Germline-derived CDR1 and CDR2 are MDHEN and SYDVKM. This CDR3 spans 15 amino acids.

The chain couples TRBV19 to TRBJ1-4, with D unclear. CDR3 size: 15 residues. V was shortened by 9 bases and J by 8 bases, with 22 bases between the two germline ends. Germline V gene data show CDR1 as LNHDA and CDR2 as SQIVND (reference sequence). The CDR3 spells CASSEDRRRGEKLFF. In DNA form, the CDR3 reads TGTGCCAGCTCAGAAGACCGCCGGCGAGGAGAAAAACTGTTTTTT.

This clone appeared a single time. The chain is built from TRBV7-7 and TRBJ2-5; 9 bases match TRBD1. CDR1 is SSHAT, CDR2 FNYEAQ, per germline (reference sequence). The CDR3 has 15 residues. With V trimmed by 5 bases and J by 4 bases, 8 bases remained unmatched. The DNA for the CDR3 is TGTGCCAGCAGCAACCCCGGGACAGGGATAGAGACCCAGTACTTC. Translating gives CASSNPGTGIETQYF.

The rearrangement joins TRBV18 to TRBJ1-5; the D gene is possibly TRBD1 (6 bases). CDR1 and CDR2 (germline): KGHSH, LQKENI. This CDR3 region has 14 residues. The germline V and J ends were trimmed by 3 bases and 9 bases, with 15 bases remaining between them. The DNA for the CDR3 is TGTGCCAGCTCACCGGACGGGACAATCGGGCCCCAGCATTTT. Its protein is CASSPDGTIGPQHF.

The rearrangement links TRBV13 to TRBJ1-2; D gene unclear. Germline values: CDR1 PRHDT, CDR2 FYEKMQ (reference sequence). Trimming cost V 4 bases and J 5 bases, with 32 bases left between them. The CDR3 contains 20 residues. The chain's CDR3 is CASSSKGTILTQSWRYGYTF. In nucleotides, the CDR3 is TGTGCCAGCAGCTCAAAAGGCACCATCCTGACACAGAGCTGGAGGTATGGCTACACCTTC.

The CDR3 bases are TGTGCCAGCAGTGTGGCGGAGGATACGCAGTATTTT. This translates into CASSVAEDTQYF. The chain links TRBV25-1 to TRBJ2-3; D is uncertain. V lost 4 bases to trimming and J lost 6 bases, with 8 bases between them. CDR3 length: 12 amino acids. CDR1 is MGHDK and CDR2 is SYGVNS in the germline V gene.

The rearrangement joins TRBV5-5 to TRBJ2-3, with D perhaps matching TRBD2 (7 bases). The CDR3 loop spans 14 amino acids. With 2 bases removed from V and 4 bases from J, the gap between germline ends came to 11 bases. The germline gives CDR1 SGHKS, CDR2 YYEKEE (reference sequence). CDR3 DNA: TGTGCCAGCAGCTTAGGAGGGGGGGCAGATACGCAGTATTTT. This translates into CASSLGGGADTQYF.

J is TRBJ2-7 and V is TRBV18; tentative D call: TRBD2 (5 bases). Germline V CDR1 and CDR2: KGHSH, LQKENI. Trimming shortened V by 1 base and J by 2 bases, and 9 bases separated the two germline ends. The CDR3 contains 14 residues. This chain's CDR3 is CASSPQKRAYEQYF. CDR3 nucleotide sequence: TGTGCCAGCTCACCACAGAAGAGGGCCTACGAGCAGTACTTC.

V usage is TRBV29-1 and J usage is TRBJ2-7; tentatively, D is TRBD1 (5 bases). Germline CDR1 is SQVTM and CDR2 is ANQGSEA. This CDR3 spans 12 amino acids. With 4 bases removed from V and 2 bases from J, the gap between germline ends came to 9 bases. The CDR3 protein is CSVGQHTYEQYF. In DNA form, the CDR3 reads TGCAGCGTTGGACAGCATACCTACGAGCAGTACTTC.

V usage is TRBV6-5 and J usage is TRBJ2-1, with TRBD2 matching over 7 bases. Trimming removed 6 bases from V and 9 bases from J; junction bases left unmatched: 8. The CDR3 covers 13 residues. The germline V gene has CDR1 MNHEY and CDR2 SVGAGI. The CDR3 here is CASSQGRAGEQFF. The CDR3 DNA follows: TGTGCCAGCAGCCAAGGGAGGGCCGGTGAGCAGTTCTTC.